This is a list of T cell receptor beta chains from one sample in a study of metastatic and nonmetastatic thyroid tumors. TCRdb re-analyzed the PCR reads through MiXCR. This table holds around 19,000 clones, around 21% found once. Material: blood. The origin of the receptors is a female donor with papillary thyroid cancer or a benign thyroid nodule (not recorded which). Some clones in this sample may be carry-over from other donors' samples. Both conserved end residues are part of each CDR3. The D gene is left open where the match is weak. Clone sizes are given selectively: once, few, many, or a class where the clone is expanded.

j_call v_call clone_size d_call cdr3_nt cdr3_aa
TRBJ2-2 TRBV24-1 many . TGTGCCACCAGGAAGGGCAGTGGGTCCACCGGGGAGCTGTTTTTT CATRKGSGSTGELFF
TRBJ2-7 TRBV28 large . TGTGCCAGCGGAATAAGTGCAGACTACGAGCAGTACTTC CASGISADYEQYF
TRBJ1-5 TRBV28 medium-sized . TGTGCCAGCAGGGCGGGGCAGGATAGCAATCAGCCCCAGCATTTT CASRAGQDSNQPQHF
TRBJ1-1 TRBV11-2 many . TGTGCCAGCAGCTTGAGTGGAGGTTGGGGGGATCACACTGAAGCTTTCTTT CASSLSGGWGDHTEAFF
TRBJ2-5 TRBV20-1 . TRBD1 TGCAGTGCTAATCCTTCAGGGGGCTGGTTAGAGACCCAGTACTTC CSANPSGGWLETQYF
TRBJ2-7 TRBV6-4 few . TGTTCCACCCCCTACGAGCAGTACTTC CSTPYEQYF
TRBJ2-2 TRBV27 many . TGTGCCAGCAGTTTTACGGGAGAGGATACCGGGGAGCTGTTTTTT CASSFTGEDTGELFF
TRBJ1-2 TRBV2 many . TGTGCCAGCACCCTGATAGGGGGGAAAGGCTACACCTTC CASTLIGGKGYTF
TRBJ2-1 TRBV7-9 many . TGTGCCAGCAGCTTAAAGAACACGGAGCAGTTCTTC CASSLKNTEQFF
TRBJ1-3 TRBV10-3 many TRBD1 TGTGCCATCAGCCGGGACAGTTACTCTGGAAACACCATATATTTT CAISRDSYSGNTIYF
TRBJ1-5 TRBV19 many . TGTGCCAGCCGGGACAGCAATCAGCCCCAGCATTTT CASRDSNQPQHF
TRBJ2-7 TRBV6-1 medium-sized . TGTGCCAGCAGTGAAGGCCCAGGGGGGGCCTACGAGCAGTACTTC CASSEGPGGAYEQYF
TRBJ2-6 TRBV4-1 many TRBD1 TGCGCCAGCAGCCGCGACAGGGGCCTACGATACTCTGGGGCCAACGTCCTGACTTTC CASSRDRGLRYSGANVLTF
TRBJ2-7 TRBV12-3/TRBV12-4 medium-sized . TGTGCCAGCAGAGATAGGGCAGATGAGCAGTACTTC CASRDRADEQYF
TRBJ2-7 TRBV2 many TRBD2 TGTGCCAGCAGTTACCCGCGGATCGGGGGGTTAACCTACGAGCAGTACTTC CASSYPRIGGLTYEQYF
TRBJ2-7 TRBV7-9 many TRBD1 TGTGCCAGCAGCTCATACCGGGACAGACGCTACGAGCAGTACTTC CASSSYRDRRYEQYF